Following are 29 T cell receptor beta chains from one sample sequenced in a study of read filtering for tumor transcriptome and immune sequencing. The library was built from about 0.4 ug RNA with molecular barcoded adaptors for alpha/delta and beta/gamma chains. Using its own MiXCR run on the reads, TCRdb lists one record per CDR3 protein. The table shows tens of thousands of distinct CDR3 sequences, with roughly 21% occurring only once. What was sequenced was a population of CD138-negative cells sorted from bone marrow. The origin of the receptors is a donor aged 40 or over with multiple myeloma.

The chain recombines TRBV20-1 with TRBJ1-5, with a weak D call TRBD1 (5 bases). V lost 4 bases and J lost 7, with 14 bases in between. CDR1 is DFQATT, CDR2 SNEGSKA, per germline (reference sequence). The length of the CDR3 is 13 residues. CDR3 coding DNA: TGCAGTGCTACTGCGTCAGGGCAGCAGCCCCAGCATTTT. This encodes CSATASGQQPQHF.

As to this clonotype: One junction end disagrees with the germline gene, perhaps due to a read error. The V gene is TRBV5-1, the J gene TRBJ2-7, with TRBD1 matching over 9 bases. Per germline, CDR1 SGHRS and CDR2 YFSETQ. There are 17 residues in the CDR3. CDR3 coding DNA: TGCGCCACCAGCTTAGGACAGGGGCCTTCTCACCGCTACGAGCAGTACTTC. It translates to CATSLGQGPSHRYEQYF.

In regard to this clonotype: A read error is the likely source, as a far larger clone sits one nucleotide away. V and J are TRBV7-8 and TRBJ2-1; 8 bases align to TRBD2. This CDR3 contains 16 residues. Per the germline V gene, CDR1 is SGHVS and CDR2 is FQNEAQ. The CDR3 DNA reads as TGTGCCAGCAGCCTACACGGGGGGGTCTCCTACAATGAGCAGCTCTTC. It yields the protein CASSLHGGVSYNEQLF.

Ten or more counts support this clonotype. The rearrangement joins TRBV2 to TRBJ2-5; 7 bases match TRBD2. The germline CDR1 and CDR2 sequences are SNHLY and FYNNEI. V shed 7 bases and J 2 bases; nucleotides not matched to a gene: 10. There are 15 residues in the CDR3. CDR3 coding DNA: TGTGCCAGCATTGCGGGGGTAATCCTTCAAGAGACCCAGTACTTC. The encoded protein is CASIAGVILQETQYF.

This clonotype came up many times. The chain is built from TRBV10-3 and TRBJ1-1; D unclear. V shed 4 bases and J shed 2 bases, with 8 bases lying between them. Germline CDR1 is ENHRY and CDR2 is SYGVKD. The CDR3 totals 13 residues. CDR3 in DNA: TGTGCCATCAGTGTTGGAGTAAACACTGAAGCTTTCTTT. Its protein product is CAISVGVNTEAFF.

About this clonotype: A much larger clone differs by one base, so this may be a read error. This chain connects TRBV9 to TRBJ2-5, with D perhaps TRBD2 (5 bases). Germline V CDR1 and CDR2: SGDLS, YYNGEE. The CDR3 runs to 14 residues. The V end was cut by 4 bases, the J end by 9 bases, with 19 bases between. CDR3 sequence reads: CASSTTAGHAAQYF. The DNA for the CDR3 is TGTGCCAGCAGCACGACGGCGGGCCACGCGGCCCAGTACTTC.

The V gene is TRBV28, the J gene TRBJ2-5, with 10 bases identical to TRBD2. Looked up from germline, CDR1 is MDHEN and CDR2 is SYDVKM. Trimming cost V 11 bases and J 1 base; bases outside gene matches: 7. The length of the CDR3 is 14 residues. The CDR3 sequence is CAGSSGGLQETQYF. CDR3 sequence (DNA): TGTGCCGGTTCTAGCGGGGGCCTCCAAGAGACCCAGTACTTC.

This clonotype was counted many times. The chain carries TRBV5-5 and TRBJ2-6, with D tentatively TRBD2 (6 bases). CDR1 and CDR2 (germline): SGHKS, YYEKEE (reference sequence). The CDR3 totals 15 residues. The germline V and J ends were trimmed by 0 bases and 2 bases, with 6 bases remaining between them. The CDR3 sequence: CASSLAGAGANVLTF. In DNA form, the CDR3 reads TGTGCCAGCAGCTTGGCGGGGGCTGGGGCCAACGTCCTGACTTTC.

Turning to this clonotype: Being one base from a much bigger clone, this may be a read error. The CDR3, as DNA: TGTGCCAGCAGTCCCGGGGCAGCCATGAACACTGAAGCTTTCTTT. This gives the protein CASSPGAAMNTEAFF. V is TRBV28 and J is TRBJ1-1; D might be TRBD1 (5 bases). V lost 5 bases and J 0 bases, leaving 13 bases between the germline ends. Germline V lookup: CDR1 MDHEN, CDR2 SYDVKM. CDR3 length equals 15 residues.

Comment on this clonotype: This may stem from a read error, because a much larger clone lies one nucleotide away. The chain employs TRBV11-2 and TRBJ2-5; tentative D call: TRBD2 (6 bases). The CDR3 is 16 amino acids. The germline gives CDR1 SGHAT, CDR2 FQNNGV. For the CDR3, the DNA is TGTGCCAGCAGCTTAGTGGCGGGAAAGTACCAAGAGATCCAGTACTTC. Its protein product is CASSLVAGKYQEIQYF.

Worth noting for this clonotype: The junction departs from the called germline gene at one end, perhaps through a read error. This chain links TRBV11-2 with TRBJ2-7, with 10 bases that match TRBD1. The V gene's germline CDR1 is SGHAT and CDR2 FQNNGV. The CDR3 is 14 amino acids. CDR3 nucleotide sequence: TGTGCCAGCAGCTTAGGGACAGGGGGTTACGAGCTGTACTTC. It encodes CASSLGTGGYELYF.

This clonotype appeared many times. This rearrangement joins TRBV5-4 to TRBJ2-2; 8 bases match TRBD2. V shed 1 base and J 0 bases; nucleotides not matched to a gene: 2. Germline V gene sequence: CDR1 SGHNT, CDR2 YYREEE (reference sequence). This CDR3 has 16 residues. The CDR3 here is CASSLLAGSNTGELFF. The CDR3 nucleotides read TGTGCCAGCAGCTTGTTAGCGGGGTCGAACACCGGGGAGCTGTTTTTT.

In its sample, this clonotype was seen many times. The chain joins TRBV7-9 to TRBJ2-3; TRBD1 might be the D (6 bases). CDR1 is SEHNR and CDR2 is FQNEAQ in the germline V gene (reference sequence). This CDR3 contains 16 residues. V was trimmed by 5 bases and J by 6 bases, leaving 21 bases between them. The chain's CDR3 is CASSGRGSSLPDTQYF. CDR3 coding DNA: TGTGCCAGCAGCGGCAGGGGTTCGTCACTTCCCGATACGCAGTATTTT.

The table lists this clonotype with a few counts. The chain joins TRBV28 to TRBJ2-7, with D maybe TRBD1 (6 bases). The CDR3 covers 12 residues. Germline V gene data show CDR1 as MDHEN and CDR2 as SYDVKM. The germline V and J ends were trimmed by 8 bases and 3 bases, with 11 bases remaining between them. This CDR3 is CASSGQIYEQYF. In nucleotides, the CDR3 is TGTGCCAGCTCCGGACAGATCTACGAGCAGTACTTC. The full variable domain, rest sourced from reference TRBV28 and TRBJ2-7, is DVKVTQSSRYLVKRTGEKVFLECVQDMDHENMFWYRQDPGLGLRLIYFSYDVKMKEKGDIPEGYSVSREKKERFSLILESASTNQTSMYLCASSGQIYEQYFGPGTRLTVT.

The table lists this clonotype with many counts. CDR3 DNA sequence: TGTGCCAGCAGTAGGGGCTCTAGCGGATACAATGAGCAGTTCTTC. Translation gives CASSRGSSGYNEQFF. This chain links TRBV28 with TRBJ2-1; 7 bases map to TRBD2. The V gene end was trimmed by 5 bases and the J gene end by 4 bases; junction bases not matched to a gene: 8. The CDR3 contains 15 residues. Germline V gene lookup returns CDR1 MDHEN and CDR2 SYDVKM.

Ten or more counts support this clonotype. This chain joins TRBV29-1 and TRBJ2-5, with 10 positions matching TRBD2. The CDR3 totals 14 residues. With V trimmed by 5 bases and J by 1 base, 4 bases remained unmatched. Germline CDR1 is SQVTM and CDR2 is ANQGSEA. The chain's CDR3 is CSVSGLAVQETQYF. The CDR3 coding sequence is TGCAGCGTTTCCGGACTAGCGGTCCAAGAGACCCAGTACTTC.

A remark on this clonotype: With a much larger clone just one base away, this may be a read error. J is TRBJ2-3 and V is TRBV10-3, with TRBD2 matching over 9 bases. This CDR3 contains 11 residues. V dropped 8 bases and J dropped 8; count of bases not matched to a gene: 2. Looked up from germline, CDR1 is ENHRY and CDR2 is SYGVKD. CDR3 DNA: TGTGCCATCGGCGGGGGGGCTACGCAGTATTTT. It encodes CAIGGGATQYF.

This clonotype was counted only a few times. This chain connects TRBV7-3 to TRBJ1-1; D unclear. The V gene's germline CDR1 is SGHTA and CDR2 FQGTGA. The germline V and J ends were trimmed by 5 bases and 1 base, with 8 bases remaining between them. The CDR3 is 13 amino acids. CDR3 DNA: TGTGCCAGCAGCCTCGGGTCGAACACTGAAGCTTTCTTT. Translation gives CASSLGSNTEAFF.

As to this clonotype: This may be a read error, as it is one base from a much larger clone. This likely comes from a read error, as the CDR3 has no conserved phenylalanine or tryptophan at its end. The rearrangement joins TRBV12-3 or TRBV12-4 to TRBJ2-3; 7 bases align to TRBD2. The V segment lost 6 bases and the J segment 1 base; nucleotides outside the gene matches: 4. This CDR3 spans 14 amino acids. CDR3 bases: TGTGCCAGCAGGAGAGCGGGGCGCACAGATACGCAGTATCTT. This gives the protein CASRRAGRTDTQYL.

This chain uses TRBV19 with TRBJ2-5; weak D call: TRBD2 (6 bases). The CDR3 sequence is 13 residues long. Trimming shortened V by 8 bases and J by 1 base, and 11 bases separated the two germline ends. Germline-derived CDR1 and CDR2 are LNHDA and SQIVND (reference sequence). In nucleotides, the CDR3 is TGTGCCAGTGGAGGGAGAACCCAAGAGACCCAGTACTTC. It translates to CASGGRTQETQYF.

Concerning this clonotype: A clone one base away is much larger, so this may be a read error. The rearrangement uses TRBV19 and TRBJ2-2, with a weak D call TRBD1 (6 bases). This CDR3 comprises 15 residues. The germline gives CDR1 LNHDA, CDR2 SQIVND (reference sequence). This CDR3 reads CACSIVAGDGGELFF. In nucleotides, the CDR3 is TGTGCCTGTAGTATCGTCGCAGGGGATGGAGGGGAGCTGTTTTTT.

The V call is TRBV2, the J call TRBJ2-7; unclear D gene. The ends were cut back, 2 bases at V and 3 bases at J, with 5 bases in the middle. Germline CDR1 SNHLY, CDR2 FYNNEI. CDR3 length: 12 amino acids. The CDR3: CASSENGYEQYF. Written as DNA, the CDR3 is TGTGCCAGCAGTGAAAACGGCTACGAGCAGTACTTC.

This clonotype has a handful of counts. V and J are TRBV7-9 and TRBJ1-5; D may be TRBD1 (5 bases). V was cut by 5 bases and J by 7 bases, with 15 bases left in between. CDR3 length equals 14 residues. The germline CDR1 and CDR2 sequences are SEHNR and FQNEAQ (reference sequence). The CDR3 sequence is CASSPPGEGQPQHF. CDR3 nucleotides: TGTGCCAGCAGCCCGCCGGGGGAGGGACAGCCCCAGCATTTT.

This clonotype has at least ten counts. The chain recombines TRBV28 with TRBJ1-6, with D unclear. Per germline, CDR1 MDHEN and CDR2 SYDVKM. V dropped 3 bases and J dropped 9 bases, with 3 bases sitting between them. The CDR3 sequence is 11 residues long. The CDR3 DNA sequence: TGTGCCAGCAGTTTTTCTTCACCCCTCCACTTT. Protein: CASSFSSPLHF.

Only one count was recorded for this clonotype. Given a much more abundant clone one base away, this may be a read error. The rearrangement joins TRBV5-1 to TRBJ2-5; 11 nucleotides line up with TRBD2. V dropped 3 bases and J dropped 5; count of bases not matched to a gene: 6. The CDR3 consists of 15 residues. Germline V gives CDR1 SGHRS, CDR2 YFSETQ. CDR3 in amino acids: CASSSSTSGTETQYF. CDR3 coding DNA: TGCGCCAGCAGCTCCTCGACTAGCGGGACTGAGACCCAGTACTTC.

This clonotype came up many times. The chain links TRBV12-5 to TRBJ2-2; the D is unclear. Germline assignment: CDR1 LGHNT and CDR2 FRNRAP. V was cut by 3 bases and J by 7 bases, with 6 bases left in between. The CDR3 extends over 12 amino acids. DNA of the CDR3: TGTGCTAGTGGTTTTTCTGACGGGGAGCTGTTTTTT. It yields the protein CASGFSDGELFF.

This chain joins TRBV11-2 and TRBJ2-7; 9 bases map to TRBD1. Germline CDR1 SGHAT, CDR2 FQNNGV. Losses at the gene ends were 6 bases for V and 1 base for J; bases not matched to a gene: 7. The CDR3 covers 15 residues. The CDR3 coding sequence is TGTGCCAGCAGACCAACCGGGACAGGGTCCTACGAGCAGTACTTC. Protein product: CASRPTGTGSYEQYF.

Points on this clonotype: A much more abundant neighbour one base away suggests this may be a read error. This rearrangement joins TRBV28 to TRBJ1-5; D uncertain. The ends were cut back, 11 bases at V and 3 bases at J, with 14 bases in the middle. CDR3 length: 13 amino acids. Germline CDR1 reads MDHEN; CDR2 reads SYDVKM. The CDR3 region has the DNA TGTGCCGGCACCGGGCAGTTCAATCAGCCCCAGCATTTT. Its protein product is CAGTGQFNQPQHF.

The rearrangement uses TRBV20-1 and TRBJ2-5; D not resolved. Germline CDR1 and CDR2: DFQATT and SNEGSKA (reference sequence). Trimming shortened V by 1 base and J by 4 bases, and 10 bases separated the two germline ends. The CDR3 consists of 13 residues. The CDR3: CSARGTYLETQYF. The CDR3 nucleotides are TGCAGTGCTAGAGGGACCTATTTAGAGACCCAGTACTTC.